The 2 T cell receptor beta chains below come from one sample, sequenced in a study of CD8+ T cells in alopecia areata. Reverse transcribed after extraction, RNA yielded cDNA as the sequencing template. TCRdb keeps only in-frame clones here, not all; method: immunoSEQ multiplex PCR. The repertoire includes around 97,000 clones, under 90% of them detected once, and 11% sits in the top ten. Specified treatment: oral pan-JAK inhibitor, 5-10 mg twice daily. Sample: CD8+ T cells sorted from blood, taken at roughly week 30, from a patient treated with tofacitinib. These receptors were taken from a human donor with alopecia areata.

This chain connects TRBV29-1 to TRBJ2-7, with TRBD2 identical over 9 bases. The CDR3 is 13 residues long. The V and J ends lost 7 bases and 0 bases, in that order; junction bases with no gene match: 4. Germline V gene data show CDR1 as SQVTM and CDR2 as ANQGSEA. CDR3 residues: CSAQTSGSYEQYF. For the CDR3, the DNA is TGCAGCGCCCAGACTAGCGGCTCCTACGAGCAGTACTTC.

CDR3 bases: TGCAGCGTTGAAGGGCCGGGACAGGCGGAATCTGGAAACACCATATATTTT. Its translation is CSVEGPGQAESGNTIYF. The genes are TRBV29-1 and TRBJ1-3; 8 nucleotides agree with TRBD1. J gave up 1 base and V 1 base, and 9 bases lay outside the gene matches. Germline CDR1 is SQVTM and CDR2 is ANQGSEA. The CDR3 is 17 amino acids.